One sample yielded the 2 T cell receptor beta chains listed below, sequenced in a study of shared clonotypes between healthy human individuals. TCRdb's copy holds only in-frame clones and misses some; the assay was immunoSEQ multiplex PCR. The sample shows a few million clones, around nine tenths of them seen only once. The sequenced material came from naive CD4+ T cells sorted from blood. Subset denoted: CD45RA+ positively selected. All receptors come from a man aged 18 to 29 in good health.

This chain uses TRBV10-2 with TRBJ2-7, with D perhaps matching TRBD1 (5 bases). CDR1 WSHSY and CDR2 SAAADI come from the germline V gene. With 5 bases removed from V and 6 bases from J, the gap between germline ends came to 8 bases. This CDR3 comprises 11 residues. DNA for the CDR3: TGCGCCAGCAGTACAGGACCCGAGCAGTACTTC. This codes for CASSTGPEQYF.

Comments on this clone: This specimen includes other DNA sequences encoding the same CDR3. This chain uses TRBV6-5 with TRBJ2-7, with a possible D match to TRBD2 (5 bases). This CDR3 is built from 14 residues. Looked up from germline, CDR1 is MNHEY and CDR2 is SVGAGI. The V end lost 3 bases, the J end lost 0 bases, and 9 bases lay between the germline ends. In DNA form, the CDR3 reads TGTGCCAGCAGTTATTCGGGAAGCTCCTACGAGCAGTACTTC. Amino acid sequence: CASSYSGSSYEQYF.